The rows below give T cell receptor beta chains drawn from one sample of a study of blood T cell repertoires in COVID-19. The protocol was immunoSEQ multiplex PCR, while the TCRdb copy is restricted to in-frame clones and leaves out a portion. The sample carries approximately 150,000 clones, approximately 84% recorded once. The source material was peripheral blood. Receptor source: a man in his 70s with acute or convalescent COVID-19. CDR3s include the opening cysteine and the closing phenylalanine or tryptophan. Fields, in order: clone size, V gene, D gene, J gene, CDR3 DNA, CDR3 protein. D genes are given only for firm matches. Clone size is given for some rows only: seen once, a few or many times, or a class if the clone is expanded.

-,TRBV7-8,TRBD2,TRBJ2-1,TGTGCCAGCACCCCCACGGGAGGGCCCCACAATGAGCAGTTCTTC,CASTPTGGPHNEQFF
-,TRBV19,TRBD2,TRBJ2-1,TGTGCCAGTAGTAGTCTAGCGGGAGGAGGAGAGCAGTTCTTC,CASSSLAGGGEQFF
-,TRBV27,-,TRBJ2-1,TGTGCCAGCAGGTTCCGGGGGTCCTACAATGAGCAGTTCTTC,CASRFRGSYNEQFF
-,TRBV6-5,TRBD1,TRBJ1-5,TGTGCCAGCACTCCGGGACAGGGTTATCAGCCCCAGCATTTT,CASTPGQGYQPQHF
-,TRBV9,TRBD1,TRBJ2-7,TGTGCCAGCAGCGCCACTGCAGGGACAGGGGCCTACGAGCAGTACTTC,CASSATAGTGAYEQYF
-,TRBV5-1,-,TRBJ1-6,TGCGCCAGCAGCGCCACAGGGAGCTCCTATAATTCACCCCTCCACTTT,CASSATGSSYNSPLHF
once,TRBV6-5,TRBD2,TRBJ2-7,TGTGCCACCACCCGGGAGGCCGCGCCCTACGAGCAGTACTTC,CATTREAAPYEQYF
-,TRBV10-3,-,TRBJ2-6,TGTGCCATCAGGGGGGCGGATCCACGGGCTGGGGCCAACGTCCTGACTTTC,CAIRGADPRAGANVLTF
-,TRBV27,-,TRBJ1-4,TGTGCCAGCAGTCCTGACAGCCGGAAACTGTTTTTT,CASSPDSRKLFF
-,TRBV7-9,-,TRBJ2-2,TGTGCCACCCCAGCCGGGACTTCGAACACCGGGGAGCTGTTTTTT,CATPAGTSNTGELFF
few,TRBV13,TRBD1,TRBJ1-3,TGTGCCAGCAGCCCCTCCCATAGGCAGGGGGTAATTGGAAACACCATATATTTT,CASSPSHRQGVIGNTIYF
-,TRBV19,TRBD1,TRBJ1-4,TGTGCCAGTAGAGCCGCAGGGGGACATGAAAAACTGTTTTTT,CASRAAGGHEKLFF
-,TRBV28,-,TRBJ1-3,TGTGCCAGCAGTTTATACCCAGTTCGCTCTGGAAACACCATATATTTT,CASSLYPVRSGNTIYF
few,TRBV28,-,TRBJ1-6,TGTGCCAGCAGGGGGAGAGGGAGCTCCTATAATTCACCCCTCCACTTT,CASRGRGSSYNSPLHF
-,TRBV6-1,TRBD2,TRBJ2-2,TGTGCCAGCAGTGAAGCGGGGGCGGGAGGGCGTGGCACCGGGGAGCTGTTTTTT,CASSEAGAGGRGTGELFF
-,TRBV5-1,-,TRBJ2-3,TGCGCCAGCAGTCAGGGCGCGACAAGCACAGATACGCAGTATTTT,CASSQGATSTDTQYF
-,TRBV18,-,TRBJ1-4,TGTGCCAGCTCGCATGACAGCCAAAAAAATGAAAAACTGTTTTTT,CASSHDSQKNEKLFF
-,TRBV5-1,TRBD1,TRBJ2-3,TGCGCCAGCAGCCCAACGAAGGGGGCTAGAATCACAGATACGCAGTATTTT,CASSPTKGARITDTQYF
-,TRBV19,TRBD1,TRBJ1-1,TGTGCCAGTAGTGGGACAGGGAACATGAACACTGAAGCTTTCTTT,CASSGTGNMNTEAFF
-,TRBV12-3/TRBV12-4,-,TRBJ2-1,TGTGCCAGCAGTTTCAACAGCCACAATGAGCAGTTCTTC,CASSFNSHNEQFF
-,TRBV12-1,-,TRBJ2-1,TGTGCCAGCAGCCCGGGACTAGCGACTCAAAAGGATAATGAGCAGTTCTTC,CASSPGLATQKDNEQFF
-,TRBV19,TRBD2,TRBJ2-3,TGTGCCAGTAGGACTAGCGGGAGGTCAGATACGCAGTATTTT,CASRTSGRSDTQYF
-,TRBV7-9,TRBD2,TRBJ2-3,TGTGCCAGCAGCTTGGATGCTGGCGGGAGGAGCACAGATACGCAGTATTTT,CASSLDAGGRSTDTQYF
-,TRBV5-1,-,TRBJ1-5,TGCGCCAGCAGCCCATCCGACAGCTATAATCAGCCCCAGCATTTT,CASSPSDSYNQPQHF
-,TRBV6-6,-,TRBJ2-7,TGTGCCAGCAGCCCCGGAGGGCCGTCCTACGAGCAGTACTTC,CASSPGGPSYEQYF
-,TRBV30,TRBD1,TRBJ1-5,TGTGCCTGGGATCCACAGGGGTATCAGCCCCAGCATTTT,CAWDPQGYQPQHF
-,TRBV7-9,TRBD1,TRBJ2-7,TGTGCCAGCAGCCCGACAGGGACCTACGAGCAGTACTTC,CASSPTGTYEQYF
-,TRBV3-1/TRBV3-2,TRBD2,TRBJ2-5,TGTGCCAGCAGCCCCCTTAGCGGGGAGTACCAAGAGACCCAGTACTTC,CASSPLSGEYQETQYF
-,TRBV5-3,TRBD1,TRBJ1-5,TGTGCCAGAAGCGGGGGAAAGAACAGGGGCCTCGGTTTCAGCAATCAGCCCCAGCATTTT,CARSGGKNRGLGFSNQPQHF
-,TRBV14,-,TRBJ2-7,TGTGCCAGCAGCCGTGAGGGCTCTCAGTACGAGCAGTACTTC,CASSREGSQYEQYF
-,TRBV28,-,TRBJ1-5,TGTGCCAGCAGTCCGGACAGCTATAGCAATCAGCCCCAGCATTTT,CASSPDSYSNQPQHF
few,TRBV5-1,TRBD2,TRBJ2-1,TGCGCCAGCAGCTTGGCGGGGGTGGGCGGGAGTAGCTCCTACAATGAGCAGTTCTTC,CASSLAGVGGSSSYNEQFF
-,TRBV10-3,-,TRBJ2-7,TGTGCCATCGGTCGGGGTTACGAGCAGTACTTC,CAIGRGYEQYF
-,TRBV5-4,-,TRBJ2-6,TGTGCCAGCAGCTTGGCCGGGGTCTCTGGGGCCAACGTCCTGACTTTC,CASSLAGVSGANVLTF
once,TRBV3-1/TRBV3-2,-,TRBJ1-2,TGTGCCAGCAGCCAAGATGTCGGCGGCCGAAGCTACACCTTC,CASSQDVGGRSYTF
-,TRBV3-1/TRBV3-2,TRBD1,TRBJ1-3,TGTGCCAGCAGCTACCGTCGGGACAGGCTGGGCAACACCATATATTTT,CASSYRRDRLGNTIYF
-,TRBV4-1,-,TRBJ2-3,TGCGCCAGCAGCCAAGAGCCTAGCTCGGGTACGCAGTATTTT,CASSQEPSSGTQYF
-,TRBV28,TRBD1,TRBJ1-2,TGTGCCAGCTCATACACAGGGGGCGATAACTATGGCTACACCTTC,CASSYTGGDNYGYTF
-,TRBV6-5,TRBD2,TRBJ2-3,TGTGCCAGCAGCTTAGCGGGAGCGTGGGATACGCAGTATTTT,CASSLAGAWDTQYF
-,TRBV18,-,TRBJ2-5,TGTGCCAGCTCTCCCAGTTTCAGGGGAATGGAGACCCAGTACTTC,CASSPSFRGMETQYF
once,TRBV28,-,TRBJ2-7,TGTGCCAGCAGCTCTCCTGGGTACAGTCTCTACTACGAGCAGTACTTC,CASSSPGYSLYYEQYF
-,TRBV7-8,TRBD2,TRBJ2-5,TGTGCCAGCACCTTGAGGGACAGCGGGGGGCTGACGGGAGAGACCCAGTACTTC,CASTLRDSGGLTGETQYF
-,TRBV18,TRBD1,TRBJ1-4,TGTGCCAGCTCACCGGGACAGGGGGCGAATGAAAAACTGTTTTTT,CASSPGQGANEKLFF
-,TRBV5-4,TRBD1,TRBJ1-6,TGTGCCAGCAGATTGACAGGGGATAATTCACCCCTCCACTTT,CASRLTGDNSPLHF
-,TRBV7-2,TRBD1,TRBJ2-7,TGTGCCAGCAGCCAGGACAGGAGCTCCTACGAGCAGTACTTC,CASSQDRSSYEQYF
-,TRBV27,-,TRBJ2-4,TGTGCCAGCAGTTTACTGGCCCCGGGGGCCAAAAACATTCAGTACTTC,CASSLLAPGAKNIQYF
-,TRBV5-3,TRBD1,TRBJ1-1,TGTGCCAGAAGCTGGGGACAGATGAACACTGAAGCTTTCTTT,CARSWGQMNTEAFF
few,TRBV3-1/TRBV3-2,-,TRBJ1-4,TGTGCCAGCAGGAGCATTAACAGTGAAAAACTGTTTTTT,CASRSINSEKLFF
-,TRBV19,TRBD2,TRBJ2-2,TGTGCCAGTAGCGGACTAGCGGGGACCACCGGGGAGCTGTTTTTT,CASSGLAGTTGELFF
-,TRBV7-2,-,TRBJ2-2,TGTGCCAGCAGCTTAGTGCGGGGCACGAACACCGGGGAGCTGTTTTTT,CASSLVRGTNTGELFF
-,TRBV28,TRBD1,TRBJ1-2,TGTGCCAGCAGTTTATCAGGGGGCAATGGCTACACCTTC,CASSLSGGNGYTF
-,TRBV5-4,TRBD2,TRBJ2-1,TGTGCCAGCAGCGGCGGGGGGGCCCGCAGCTCCTACAATGAGCAGTTCTTC,CASSGGGARSSYNEQFF